This is a list of T cell receptor beta chains from one sample in a study of T cell responses to AZD1222 COVID-19 vaccine. Sequencing used immunoSEQ multiplex PCR; TCRdb keeps in-frame clones, though not all of them. Altogether over 70,000 clones are present, roughly nine tenths being singletons, with the ten largest covering roughly 5%. The sequenced sample was peripheral blood, obtained 28 days after the second AZD1222 dose. Receptors originate from an adult who received the AZD1222 COVID-19 vaccine. The CDR3 runs from the conserved cysteine through the conserved F or W. The D gene is left open where the match is weak. Not all rows give a size; the values are once, few, many and, for expanded clones, a class.

v_gene: TRBV11-2; j_gene: TRBJ2-1; d_gene: TRBD2; abundance: .; CDR3aa: CASSLGLAGGPVLNEQFF; CDR3nt: TGTGCCAGCAGCTTAGGACTAGCGGGGGGGCCGGTTCTCAATGAGCAGTTCTTC
v_gene: TRBV6-5; j_gene: TRBJ1-1; d_gene: .; abundance: once; CDR3aa: CASSLDGVLPEAFF; CDR3nt: TGTGCCAGCAGCCTTGACGGGGTGCTCCCTGAAGCTTTCTTT
v_gene: TRBV9; j_gene: TRBJ2-7; d_gene: TRBD1; abundance: .; CDR3aa: CASSGGQSSYEQYF; CDR3nt: TGTGCCAGCAGCGGGGGACAGAGCTCCTACGAGCAGTACTTC
v_gene: TRBV7-2; j_gene: TRBJ2-5; d_gene: TRBD2; abundance: .; CDR3aa: CASSPPGGRETQYF; CDR3nt: TGTGCCAGCAGCCCGCCGGGGGGTCGAGAGACCCAGTACTTC
v_gene: TRBV18; j_gene: TRBJ2-7; d_gene: TRBD1; abundance: .; CDR3aa: CASSPWTGGVYEQYF; CDR3nt: TGTGCCAGCTCACCATGGACAGGGGGTGTATACGAGCAGTACTTC
v_gene: TRBV5-1; j_gene: TRBJ1-6; d_gene: .; abundance: .; CDR3aa: CASSLDPNSPLHF; CDR3nt: TGCGCCAGCAGCTTGGATCCTAATTCACCCCTCCACTTT
v_gene: TRBV29-1; j_gene: TRBJ1-2; d_gene: .; abundance: few; CDR3aa: CSVVEANYGYTF; CDR3nt: TGCAGCGTTGTTGAGGCTAACTATGGCTACACCTTC
v_gene: TRBV7-8; j_gene: TRBJ1-2; d_gene: .; abundance: few; CDR3aa: CASSLVYRGYGYTF; CDR3nt: TGTGCCAGCAGCTTAGTTTATAGGGGTTATGGCTACACCTTC
v_gene: TRBV2; j_gene: TRBJ1-4; d_gene: .; abundance: once; CDR3aa: CASTLGPQNEKLFF; CDR3nt: TGTGCCAGCACCCTCGGACCACAGAATGAAAAACTGTTTTTT
v_gene: TRBV7-2; j_gene: TRBJ2-3; d_gene: .; abundance: .; CDR3aa: CASSLVGQVTDTQYF; CDR3nt: TGTGCCAGCAGCTTAGTTGGGCAGGTTACAGATACGCAGTATTTT
v_gene: TRBV4-3; j_gene: TRBJ2-7; d_gene: .; abundance: .; CDR3aa: CASSQDTGATYEQYF; CDR3nt: TGCGCCAGCAGCCAAGATACGGGGGCAACCTACGAGCAGTACTTC
v_gene: TRBV19; j_gene: TRBJ1-2; d_gene: .; abundance: .; CDR3aa: CASRVMGNYGYTF; CDR3nt: TGTGCCAGTAGGGTCATGGGCAACTATGGCTACACCTTC
v_gene: TRBV27; j_gene: TRBJ1-5; d_gene: TRBD1; abundance: .; CDR3aa: CASSLLGQGIDQPQHF; CDR3nt: TGTGCCAGCAGTTTATTGGGACAGGGAATTGATCAGCCCCAGCATTTT
v_gene: TRBV11-3; j_gene: TRBJ2-3; d_gene: .; abundance: .; CDR3aa: CASSLTEPDTQYF; CDR3nt: TGTGCCAGCAGCTTGACGGAACCAGATACGCAGTATTTT
v_gene: TRBV6-5; j_gene: TRBJ1-5; d_gene: .; abundance: .; CDR3aa: CASRKGQLHQPQHF; CDR3nt: TGTGCCAGCAGGAAAGGACAATTACATCAGCCCCAGCATTTT
v_gene: TRBV5-1; j_gene: TRBJ2-7; d_gene: .; abundance: .; CDR3aa: CASSLETGSYEQYF; CDR3nt: TGCGCCAGCAGCTTGGAAACGGGGTCCTACGAGCAGTACTTC
v_gene: TRBV9; j_gene: TRBJ1-5; d_gene: .; abundance: few; CDR3aa: CASSVAGDQPQHF; CDR3nt: TGTGCCAGCAGCGTAGCGGGAGATCAGCCCCAGCATTTT
v_gene: TRBV28; j_gene: TRBJ1-1; d_gene: .; abundance: few; CDR3aa: CASSTRQVWNTEAFF; CDR3nt: TGTGCCAGCAGTACCCGACAGGTCTGGAACACTGAAGCTTTCTTT
v_gene: TRBV6-5; j_gene: TRBJ1-4; d_gene: .; abundance: .; CDR3aa: CASSGPREPNEKLFF; CDR3nt: TGTGCCAGCAGCGGCCCCAGGGAGCCTAATGAAAAACTGTTTTTT
v_gene: TRBV13; j_gene: TRBJ2-6; d_gene: TRBD1; abundance: .; CDR3aa: CASRAGGASGANVLTF; CDR3nt: TGTGCCAGCCGGGCAGGGGGCGCTTCGGGGGCCAACGTCCTGACTTTC
v_gene: TRBV4-1; j_gene: TRBJ1-2; d_gene: TRBD1; abundance: .; CDR3aa: CASSQALTGTADGYTF; CDR3nt: TGCGCCAGCAGCCAAGCACTCACCGGGACAGCTGATGGCTACACCTTC
v_gene: TRBV4-2; j_gene: TRBJ1-6; d_gene: TRBD1; abundance: once; CDR3aa: CASSPGQGQDSPLHF; CDR3nt: TGTGCCAGCAGCCCTGGACAGGGGCAGGATTCACCCCTCCACTTT
v_gene: TRBV18; j_gene: TRBJ2-2; d_gene: .; abundance: .; CDR3aa: CASSPPPYLTVTSNTGELFF; CDR3nt: TGTGCCAGCTCACCACCCCCTTATCTGACAGTGACATCTAACACCGGGGAGCTGTTTTTT
v_gene: TRBV4-3; j_gene: TRBJ1-2; d_gene: .; abundance: .; CDR3aa: CASSQGSGPNYGYTF; CDR3nt: TGCGCCAGCAGCCAGGGATCCGGGCCTAACTATGGCTACACCTTC
v_gene: TRBV5-1; j_gene: TRBJ1-3; d_gene: .; abundance: .; CDR3aa: CASSLGDLSSGNTIYF; CDR3nt: TGCGCCAGCAGCTTGGGGGACCTGAGCTCTGGAAACACCATATATTTT
v_gene: TRBV3-1/TRBV3-2; j_gene: TRBJ1-2; d_gene: .; abundance: .; CDR3aa: CASSPGAGLYGYTF; CDR3nt: TGTGCCAGCAGCCCAGGGGCAGGGCTCTATGGCTACACCTTC
v_gene: TRBV6-5; j_gene: TRBJ2-7; d_gene: .; abundance: .; CDR3aa: CASSYSIGHRAMEQYF; CDR3nt: TGTGCCAGCAGTTACTCGATAGGACACCGAGCTATGGAGCAGTACTTC
v_gene: TRBV19; j_gene: TRBJ1-2; d_gene: .; abundance: .; CDR3aa: CASSIDRADGYTF; CDR3nt: TGTGCCAGTAGTATAGATCGCGCCGATGGCTACACCTTC
v_gene: TRBV4-1; j_gene: TRBJ1-2; d_gene: .; abundance: .; CDR3aa: CASSQQRDGNYGYTF; CDR3nt: TGCGCCAGCAGCCAACAGAGGGACGGAAACTATGGCTACACCTTC
v_gene: TRBV24-1; j_gene: TRBJ2-5; d_gene: TRBD2; abundance: .; CDR3aa: CATSFTASGEETQYF; CDR3nt: TGTGCCACCAGTTTTACGGCTAGCGGGGAAGAGACCCAGTACTTC
v_gene: TRBV27; j_gene: TRBJ1-1; d_gene: TRBD1; abundance: .; CDR3aa: CASSRRQGREAFF; CDR3nt: TGTGCCAGCAGTAGAAGACAGGGAAGGGAAGCTTTCTTT
v_gene: TRBV30; j_gene: TRBJ2-3; d_gene: .; abundance: few; CDR3aa: CAWSRGYWTDTQYF; CDR3nt: TGTGCCTGGAGCCGGGGGTATTGGACAGATACGCAGTATTTT
v_gene: TRBV10-3; j_gene: TRBJ1-3; d_gene: .; abundance: .; CDR3aa: CAISAGEGNTIYF; CDR3nt: TGTGCCATCTCTGCAGGGGAGGGAAACACCATATATTTT
v_gene: TRBV30; j_gene: TRBJ2-7; d_gene: TRBD2; abundance: .; CDR3aa: CAWSVGGTSYEQYF; CDR3nt: TGTGCCTGGAGTGTGGGGGGGACTTCCTACGAGCAGTACTTC
v_gene: TRBV4-1; j_gene: TRBJ2-3; d_gene: TRBD2; abundance: .; CDR3aa: CASRMGSQGTIGTDTQYF; CDR3nt: TGCGCCAGCCGAATGGGGTCCCAAGGGACTATAGGCACAGATACGCAGTATTTT
v_gene: TRBV11-3; j_gene: TRBJ2-3; d_gene: .; abundance: .; CDR3aa: CASSLDYQANTDTQYF; CDR3nt: TGTGCCAGCAGCTTAGATTACCAGGCTAACACAGATACGCAGTATTTT
v_gene: TRBV28; j_gene: TRBJ2-7; d_gene: TRBD1; abundance: .; CDR3aa: CASSLWTGGTEYEQYF; CDR3nt: TGTGCCAGCAGTTTATGGACAGGGGGTACAGAATACGAGCAGTACTTC
v_gene: TRBV4-2; j_gene: TRBJ2-7; d_gene: .; abundance: .; CDR3aa: CASSPTGYEQYF; CDR3nt: TGTGCCAGCAGCCCCACGGGATACGAGCAGTACTTC
v_gene: TRBV5-6; j_gene: TRBJ1-3; d_gene: .; abundance: .; CDR3aa: CASSTPGPAVSGNTIYF; CDR3nt: TGTGCCAGCAGCACCCCGGGACCGGCTGTCTCTGGAAACACCATATATTTT
v_gene: TRBV27; j_gene: TRBJ2-3; d_gene: .; abundance: .; CDR3aa: CASRIQASLGTDTQYF; CDR3nt: TGTGCCAGCAGAATCCAAGCTTCTTTGGGGACAGATACGCAGTATTTT
v_gene: TRBV28; j_gene: TRBJ1-6; d_gene: .; abundance: .; CDR3aa: CASSFRYSPLHF; CDR3nt: TGTGCCAGCAGTTTCCGGTATTCACCCCTCCACTTT
v_gene: TRBV5-4; j_gene: TRBJ2-7; d_gene: TRBD2; abundance: .; CDR3aa: CASSLEAWGGYEQYF; CDR3nt: TGTGCCAGCAGCTTGGAGGCTTGGGGGGGCTACGAGCAGTACTTC